One and the same sample provided the 27 T cell receptor beta chains below, sequenced in a study of T cell repertoires in cytomegalovirus infection. TCRdb re-called the reads through MiXCR, storing one row per CDR3 protein. This sample carries 600,000 to 800,000 distinct CDR3 sequences, around 24% of them seen once, and the ten largest clones take under 8.5%. Sequencing used CD8+ T cells from PBMCs. These receptor sequences come from a human donor in good health (CMV status not recorded). Some clones in this sample may be carry-over from other donors' samples.

The gene calls are TRBV29-1 and TRBJ1-2; a possible D gene is TRBD1 (6 bases). The CDR3 length is 15 residues. The ends were cut back, 8 bases at V and 4 bases at J, with 23 bases in the middle. Germline CDR1 reads SQVTM; CDR2 reads ANQGSEA. The CDR3 sequence: CSTFARTDFFYGYTF. The DNA of the CDR3 is TGCAGCACGTTCGCCCGGACAGATTTCTTCTATGGCTACACCTTC.

The table lists this clonotype with many counts. The chain carries TRBV7-8 and TRBJ2-3, with TRBD2 identical over 8 bases. V trimming: 1 base; J trimming: 4 bases; junction bases outside the gene matches: 4. CDR1 and CDR2 (germline): SGHVS, FQNEAQ. The CDR3 covers 15 residues. CDR3 bases: TGTGCCAGCAGCTTAGGTGCGGGGGGCGCAGATACGCAGTATTTT. This encodes CASSLGAGGADTQYF. The full variable domain, completed using reference TRBV7-8 and TRBJ2-3, is GAGVSQSPRYKVAKRGQDVALRCDPISGHVSLFWYQQALGQGPEFLTYFQNEAQLDKSGLPSDRFFAERPEGSVSTLKIQRTQQEDSAVYLCASSLGAGGADTQYFGPGTRLTVL.

A word on this clonotype: Given a much more abundant clone one base away, this may be a read error. The V gene is TRBV7-6, the J gene TRBJ2-1, with 11 bases aligning to TRBD2. Germline assignment: CDR1 SGHVS and CDR2 FNYEAQ. The CDR3 sequence is 17 residues long. CDR3 protein: CASNLAGGTEQANEQFF. The DNA of the CDR3 is TGTGCCAGCAACTTAGCGGGGGGGACAGAGCAGGCTAATGAGCAGTTCTTC.

The gene calls are TRBV7-8 and TRBJ2-5; 7 nucleotides align to TRBD2. In germline, CDR1 is SGHVS, CDR2 FQNEAQ. CDR3 length: 18 amino acids. V lost 1 base to trimming and J lost 3 bases; unmatched junction nucleotides: 14. As DNA, the CDR3 is TGTGCCAGCAGCTTAGTTTTTACCGGGACTACGACCGAAGAGACCCAGTACTTC. Translated, it gives CASSLVFTGTTTEETQYF. Drawing the rest from reference TRBV7-8 and TRBJ2-5, the complete variable domain is GAGVSQSPRYKVAKRGQDVALRCDPISGHVSLFWYQQALGQGPEFLTYFQNEAQLDKSGLPSDRFFAERPEGSVSTLKIQRTQQEDSAVYLCASSLVFTGTTTEETQYFGPGTRLLVL.

This clonotype was picked up many times. V gene TRBV7-9 combines with J gene TRBJ2-7, with D maybe TRBD2 (5 bases). The CDR3 has 13 residues. CDR1 and CDR2 (germline): SEHNR, FQNEAQ (reference sequence). V dropped 6 bases and J dropped 4 bases, with 13 bases sitting between them. Here the CDR3 DNA reads TGTGCCAGCAGTAGCGTCGGGTATTACGAGCAGTACGTC. Protein product: CASSSVGYYEQYV.

This clonotype was recorded many times. V is TRBV4-1 and J is TRBJ2-1; D perhaps matches TRBD2 (6 bases). The length of the CDR3 is 16 residues. V was pared by 1 base and J by 3 bases, with 13 bases between. The germline CDR1 and CDR2 sequences are MGHRA and YSYEKL. CDR3 DNA sequence: TGCGCCAGCAGCCAAGGTAGCGGACCCTTCTACAATGAGCAGTTCTTC. Protein: CASSQGSGPFYNEQFF.

This rearrangement joins TRBV14 to TRBJ1-1; no reliable D call. In germline, CDR1 is SGHDN, CDR2 FVKESK. V was shortened by 5 bases and J by 3 bases, with 13 bases between the two germline ends. The CDR3 covers 14 residues. The CDR3 protein is CASSYQGFYTEAFF. CDR3 in DNA: TGTGCCAGCAGCTACCAAGGCTTCTACACTGAAGCTTTCTTT.

The sample holds many counts of this clonotype. The chain joins TRBV5-6 to TRBJ2-7; D is unclear. Germline loops: CDR1 SGHDT, CDR2 YYEEEE. The V and J ends lost 2 bases and 3 bases respectively, with 12 bases between them. The CDR3 contains 14 residues. CDR3 bases: TGTGCCAGCAGCTTAACGAGAGGTCTCTACGAGCAGTACTTC. Translated, it gives CASSLTRGLYEQYF.

This clonotype was observed many times. The chain recombines TRBV7-2 with TRBJ1-2; unclear D gene. V dropped 4 bases and J dropped 7 bases, with 13 bases sitting between them. The CDR3 spans 13 residues. The germline V gene has CDR1 SGHTA and CDR2 FQGNSA. CDR3 DNA sequence: TGTGCCAGCAGCTCGACTCAGAAAGGTGGCTACACCTTC. It specifies CASSSTQKGGYTF.

The sample holds a few counts of this clonotype. This chain connects TRBV7-2 to TRBJ1-5, with D perhaps matching TRBD1 (5 bases). V was clipped by 3 bases and J by 3 bases, with 15 bases between them. Germline V gene lookup returns CDR1 SGHTA and CDR2 FQGNSA. The CDR3 consists of 16 residues. For the CDR3, the DNA is TGTGCCAGCAGCTTCGCACCGGGACTACCCAATCAGCCCCAGCATTTT. Protein product: CASSFAPGLPNQPQHF.

The chain has TRBV27 and TRBJ2-1; 7 bases align to TRBD2. This CDR3 comprises 14 residues. Trimming cost V 8 bases and J 3 bases; bases outside gene matches: 7. Per the germline V gene, CDR1 is MNHEY and CDR2 is SMNVEV (reference sequence). Written as DNA, the CDR3 is TGTGCCAGCCTAAGCGGGGTCAACTACAATGAGCAGTTCTTC. This gives the protein CASLSGVNYNEQFF.

This clonotype has a count of ten or more. This chain connects TRBV7-6 to TRBJ2-2; perhaps TRBD2 as D (6 bases). The V and J ends lost 5 bases and 6 bases respectively, with 13 bases between them. The CDR3 consists of 14 residues. Looked up from germline, CDR1 is SGHVS and CDR2 is FNYEAQ. CDR3 coding DNA: TGTGCCAGCAGCGCCTCGGGAGCCCCCGGGGAGCTGTTTTTT. This codes for CASSASGAPGELFF.

This clonotype has only a few counts. This chain links TRBV27 with TRBJ1-2; no reliable D call. The CDR3 is 13 amino acids. The V gene's germline CDR1 is MNHEY and CDR2 SMNVEV (reference sequence). V gave up 5 bases and J gave up 4 bases, with 11 bases separating them. The CDR3 nucleotides read TGTGCCAGCAGTCCGGGCAGTATCTATGGCTACACCTTC. Translated: CASSPGSIYGYTF.

V gene TRBV7-9 combines with J gene TRBJ2-7, with TRBD1 matching over 8 bases. V lost 5 bases, J lost 1 base, and 10 bases stayed unmatched. The CDR3 consists of 16 residues. Germline-derived CDR1 and CDR2 are SEHNR and FQNEAQ (reference sequence). CDR3 region: CASSTLTGGRSYEQYF. CDR3 nucleotides: TGTGCCAGCAGCACCCTAACAGGGGGTCGGTCCTACGAGCAGTACTTC.

This clonotype was counted a few times. The rearrangement joins TRBV29-1 to TRBJ2-1; 16 bases fit TRBD2. After removal of 5 bases from V and 4 bases from J, the junction contained 5 bases not matched to a gene. Germline CDR1 is SQVTM and CDR2 is ANQGSEA. CDR3 size: 16 residues. The CDR3 spells CSVTPGLAGGYNEQFF. The CDR3 DNA sequence: TGCAGCGTTACCCCGGGACTAGCGGGGGGGTACAATGAGCAGTTCTTC.

This clonotype was seen only a few times. The chain combines TRBV14 with TRBJ2-1; maybe TRBD1 (6 bases). The ends were cut back, 6 bases at V and 0 bases at J, with 21 bases in the middle. The CDR3 runs 18 residues. Germline CDR1 is SGHDN and CDR2 is FVKESK. DNA for the CDR3: TGTGCCAGCAGTAACGACCTACCAGGGGAAAGCTCCTACAATGAGCAGTTCTTC. Amino acids: CASSNDLPGESSYNEQFF.

This clonotype was detected many times. This sequence joins TRBV7-8 and TRBJ2-7, with D tentatively TRBD1 (6 bases). CDR3 length equals 15 residues. V lost 3 bases, J lost 1 base, and 13 bases lay in between. Germline assignment: CDR1 SGHVS and CDR2 FQNEAQ. The CDR3 loop is CASSLVGGESYEQYV. The CDR3 coding sequence is TGTGCCAGCAGCTTGGTAGGGGGTGAGTCCTACGAGCAGTACGTC.

This clonotype was seen ten or more times. The V and J genes are TRBV7-9 and TRBJ1-2; D call uncertain. Trimming pared 5 bases from V and 4 bases from J, leaving 14 bases between. Per the germline V gene, CDR1 is SEHNR and CDR2 is FQNEAQ (reference sequence). This CDR3 spans 14 amino acids. The CDR3: CASSPLGQFYGYTF. CDR3 bases: TGTGCCAGCAGCCCCCTAGGGCAATTCTATGGCTACACCTTC. Filled out from reference TRBV7-9 and TRBJ1-2, the complete variable domain reads DTGVSQNPRHKITKRGQNVTFRCDPISEHNRLYWYRQTLGQGPEFLTYFQNEAQLEKSRLLSDRFSAERPKGSFSTLEIQRTEQGDSAMYLCASSPLGQFYGYTFGSGTRLTVV.

This clonotype was counted only a few times. This rearrangement joins TRBV6-5 to TRBJ1-1; unclear D gene. The ends were cut back, 5 bases at V and 1 base at J, with 14 bases in the middle. Germline V gives CDR1 MNHEY, CDR2 SVGAGI. The CDR3 consists of 15 residues. CDR3: CASSLPHGANTEAFF. The DNA for the CDR3 is TGTGCCAGCAGTCTCCCCCATGGTGCGAACACTGAAGCTTTCTTT.

The chain joins TRBV13 to TRBJ1-2; D ambiguous. V lost 3 bases and J 3 bases, leaving 11 bases between the germline ends. The CDR3 is 14 residues long. Germline V gene sequence: CDR1 PRHDT, CDR2 FYEKMQ (reference sequence). The CDR3 reads CASSLRSADYGYTF. DNA of the CDR3: TGTGCCAGCAGCTTGAGGTCGGCGGACTATGGCTACACCTTC.

CDR3 in DNA: TGCGCCAGCAGTCGAAAACGGACAGGGCCTATCACAGATACGCAGTATTTT. Its translation is CASSRKRTGPITDTQYF. The chain joins TRBV23-1 to TRBJ2-3; 8 nucleotides match TRBD1. TRBV23-1 is an ORF, and what it does is uncertain. The CDR3 has 17 amino acids. Germline trimming cut 4 bases from V and 2 bases from J; bases unmatched to any gene: 11.

The gene calls are TRBV20-1 and TRBJ1-2; D gene unclear. V was cut by 0 bases and J by 2 bases, with 16 bases left in between. The CDR3 extends over 16 amino acids. Germline lookup yields CDR1 DFQATT and CDR2 SNEGSKA (reference sequence). This CDR3 reads CSARDPPEELNYGYTF. CDR3 sequence (DNA): TGCAGTGCTAGAGATCCACCGGAAGAGCTAAACTATGGCTACACCTTC.

This clonotype was observed at least ten times. The gene calls are TRBV7-9 and TRBJ2-5; D gene unclear. V lost 1 base, J lost 4 bases, and 13 bases lay in between. Germline V gives CDR1 SEHNR, CDR2 FQNEAQ (reference sequence). The CDR3 spans 15 residues. CDR3: CASSLEEALGETQYF. Here the CDR3 DNA reads TGTGCCAGCAGCTTAGAAGAGGCCCTCGGAGAGACCCAGTACTTC.

This clonotype was seen more than once but under ten times. CDR3 region: CASSSRDRGNYNEQFF. DNA of the CDR3: TGTGCCAGCAGCTCCCGGGACAGGGGCAACTACAATGAGCAGTTCTTC. The J gene is TRBJ2-1, the V gene TRBV7-9; 10 positions agree with TRBD1. V shed 4 bases and J 3 bases; nucleotides not matched to a gene: 6. Per the germline V gene, CDR1 is SEHNR and CDR2 is FQNEAQ (reference sequence). CDR3 length: 16 residues.

There are many counts of this clonotype. The rearrangement uses TRBV7-9 and TRBJ2-7; D is unclear. V was cut by 1 base and J by 7 bases, with 11 bases left in between. This CDR3 is built from 13 residues. Germline V lookup: CDR1 SEHNR, CDR2 FQNEAQ (reference sequence). The chain's CDR3 is CASSLVAEEEQYF. CDR3 in DNA: TGTGCCAGCAGCTTAGTGGCAGAGGAGGAGCAGTACTTC.

The J gene is TRBJ2-6, the V gene TRBV23-1; possibly TRBD1 or TRBD2 for D (5 bases each). TRBV23-1 is given ORF status, its function remaining uncertain. The CDR3 length is 16 residues. Trimming took off 8 bases at V and 0 bases at J, with 14 bases between the two ends. CDR3 sequence: CASPHGTSSGANVLTF. As DNA, the CDR3 is TGCGCCAGCCCCCACGGGACGAGCTCTGGGGCCAACGTCCTGACTTTC.

This rearrangement joins TRBV27 to TRBJ2-1; the match to TRBD2 covers 13 bases. The V segment lost 8 bases and the J segment 2 bases; nucleotides outside the gene matches: 12. Germline CDR1 MNHEY, CDR2 SMNVEV (reference sequence). CDR3 size: 18 residues. The CDR3, as DNA: TGTGCCAGCGCGATACTAGCGGGGGGGCCGTTACCCTACAATGAGCAGTTCTTC. It encodes CASAILAGGPLPYNEQFF.